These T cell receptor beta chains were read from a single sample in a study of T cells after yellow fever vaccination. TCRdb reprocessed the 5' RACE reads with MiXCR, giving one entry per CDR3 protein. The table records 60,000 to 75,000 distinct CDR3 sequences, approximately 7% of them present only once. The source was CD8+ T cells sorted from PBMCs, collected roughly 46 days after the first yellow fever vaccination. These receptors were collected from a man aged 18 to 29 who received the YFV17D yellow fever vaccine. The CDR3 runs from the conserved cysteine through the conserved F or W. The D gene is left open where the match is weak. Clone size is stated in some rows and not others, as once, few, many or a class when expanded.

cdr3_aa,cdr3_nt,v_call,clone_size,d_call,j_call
CASSSLAGGTKPNGELFF,TGTGCCAGCAGTTCACTAGCGGGGGGCACAAAACCTAACGGGGAGCTGTTTTTT,TRBV27,many,TRBD2,TRBJ2-2
CASSPTSGDFNEQFF,TGTGCCAGTAGTCCGACTAGCGGGGACTTCAATGAGCAGTTCTTC,TRBV19,many,TRBD2,TRBJ2-1
CSVGRRASYNEQFF,TGCAGCGTTGGACGAAGGGCATCCTACAATGAGCAGTTCTTC,TRBV29-1,NA,NA,TRBJ2-1
CASSRWTSGDETHYF,TGTGCCAGCAGTAGGTGGACTAGCGGGGATGAGACCCATTACTTC,TRBV27,NA,TRBD2,TRBJ2-5
CASSYLFGQMSGGASNGELFF,TGTGCCAGCAGTTACTTGTTCGGACAGATGAGCGGGGGGGCCTCGAACGGGGAGCTGTTTTTT,TRBV6-2/TRBV6-3,many,TRBD2,TRBJ2-2
CASSLDRGVLEAFF,TGCGCCAGCAGCCTTGACCGAGGGGTTTTAGAAGCTTTCTTT,TRBV4-1,NA,NA,TRBJ1-1
CATLTSVRENIQYF,TGTGCCACCCTGACTTCGGTAAGGGAAAACATTCAGTACTTC,TRBV24-1,few,NA,TRBJ2-4
CASSQDRTGRSTDTQYF,TGCGCCAGCAGCCAAGACAGGACAGGGAGAAGCACAGATACGCAGTATTTT,TRBV4-1,many,TRBD1,TRBJ2-3
CASSWVANTEAFF,TGTGCCAGTAGTTGGGTGGCGAACACTGAAGCTTTCTTT,TRBV19,many,NA,TRBJ1-1
CASSLLGLSDTQYF,TGTGCCAGCAGCTTATTAGGTCTGTCAGATACGCAGTATTTT,TRBV7-2,few,NA,TRBJ2-3
CSARDGETGDTEAFF,TGCAGTGCTAGAGATGGGGAAACAGGGGACACTGAAGCTTTCTTT,TRBV20-1,many,TRBD1,TRBJ1-1
CASSSRTGRGEQFF,TGTGCCAGTAGTAGCAGAACAGGCCGTGGTGAGCAGTTCTTC,TRBV19,many,NA,TRBJ2-1
CASSHGQLNQPQHF,TGTGCCAGCAGTCATGGACAGCTCAATCAGCCCCAGCATTTT,TRBV6-5,many,NA,TRBJ1-5
CASSLVSYEQYF,TGTGCCAGCAGCTTGGTCTCCTACGAGCAGTACTTC,TRBV13,many,NA,TRBJ2-7
CASSLQPGLLTAEAFF,TGCGCCAGCAGCCTCCAACCAGGGCTTCTCACCGCTGAAGCTTTCTTT,TRBV4-1,NA,NA,TRBJ1-1
CASSLETADTEAFF,TGCGCCAGCAGCTTGGAGACAGCCGACACTGAAGCTTTCTTT,TRBV5-1,NA,NA,TRBJ1-1
CASGLPTQVTQYF,TGTGCCAGCGGACTACCGACCCAAGTGACCCAGTACTTC,TRBV7-9,many,NA,TRBJ2-5
CASSQGLLAGDSYNEQFF,TGCGCCAGCAGCCAAGGATTACTAGCGGGGGACTCCTACAATGAGCAGTTCTTC,TRBV4-1,many,TRBD2,TRBJ2-1
CASKQGGNTIYF,TGTGCCAGCAAACAGGGGGGAAACACCATATATTTT,TRBV12-3/TRBV12-4,many,TRBD1,TRBJ1-3
CASSTRGYTQYF,TGTGCCAGTAGTACCCGGGGGTATACGCAGTATTTT,TRBV19,few,NA,TRBJ2-3
CASSAGHNNQPQHF,TGTGCCAGCAGCGCCGGACATAACAATCAGCCCCAGCATTTT,TRBV13,NA,NA,TRBJ1-5
CASSSGTGYNEQFF,TGTGCCAGCAGTTCCGGGACAGGATATAATGAGCAGTTCTTC,TRBV12-3/TRBV12-4,many,TRBD1,TRBJ2-1
CASSLIASEGEKLFF,TGTGCCAGCAGCCTTATCGCCTCGGAGGGCGAAAAACTGTTTTTT,TRBV5-6,NA,NA,TRBJ1-4
CASSQDQPGRSETQYF,TGCGCCAGCAGCCAAGACCAACCGGGACGGTCAGAGACCCAGTACTTC,TRBV4-1,many,NA,TRBJ2-5
CASSLTGREETQYF,TGCGCCAGCAGCCTGACAGGGAGAGAAGAGACCCAGTACTTC,TRBV4-1,many,TRBD1,TRBJ2-5
CSTRSSGTGNYGYTF,TGCAGCACGCGCTCGTCCGGGACAGGGAACTATGGCTACACCTTC,TRBV29-1,few,TRBD1,TRBJ1-2
CASSSSQGTANTGELFF,TGTGCCAGCAGTTCTTCCCAAGGGACAGCGAACACCGGGGAGCTGTTTTTT,TRBV12-3/TRBV12-4,few,TRBD1,TRBJ2-2
CASSLTGGLGETQYF,TGTGCCAGCAGCTTGACGGGGGGGCTGGGAGAGACCCAGTACTTC,TRBV7-2,NA,TRBD2,TRBJ2-5
CSANSLSSYNEQFF,TGCAGTGCGAATAGCCTTAGCTCCTACAATGAGCAGTTCTTC,TRBV20-1,many,NA,TRBJ2-1
CASSKPTGIDEQFF,TGTGCCAGCAGCAAACCGACAGGGATCGATGAGCAGTTCTTC,TRBV5-5,many,TRBD1,TRBJ2-1
CASSFESAEAFF,TGTGCCAGCAGCTTTGAATCGGCTGAAGCTTTCTTT,TRBV7-9,many,NA,TRBJ1-1
CASSRARVSTDTQYF,TGTGCCAGCAGCCGCGCCCGTGTTAGCACAGATACGCAGTATTTT,TRBV7-9,many,NA,TRBJ2-3
CASSQDMSFYGYTF,TGCGCCAGCAGCCAAGATATGAGCTTCTATGGCTACACCTTC,TRBV4-1,many,NA,TRBJ1-2
CASSGGPNEKLFF,TGCGCCAGCAGCGGGGGACCTAATGAAAAACTGTTTTTT,TRBV5-1,NA,NA,TRBJ1-4
CASSSLGGDNEQFF,TGTGCCAGCAGCTCGTTAGGGGGGGACAATGAGCAGTTCTTC,TRBV7-3,many,NA,TRBJ2-1
CASTKAGLVGAGELFF,TGCGCCAGCACAAAAGCAGGTCTCGTCGGTGCCGGGGAGCTGTTTTTT,TRBV5-1,many,NA,TRBJ2-2
CASSQLKNTGELFF,TGTGCCAGCAGCCAACTGAAGAACACCGGGGAGCTGTTTTTT,TRBV28,many,NA,TRBJ2-2
CASSQDKPAQSSYNEQFF,TGTGCCAGCAGCCAAGATAAGCCGGCTCAAAGCTCCTACAATGAGCAGTTCTTC,TRBV4-2,few,NA,TRBJ2-1
CASSLTQGSYNEQFF,TGTGCCAGCAGCTTAACACAGGGGTCCTACAATGAGCAGTTCTTC,TRBV7-2,many,TRBD1,TRBJ2-1
CSARARWEEETQYF,TGCAGTGCTAGAGCCAGATGGGAAGAAGAGACCCAGTACTTC,TRBV20-1,many,NA,TRBJ2-5
CSASGGAASGELFF,TGCAGTGCTAGCGGTGGGGCCGCGTCCGGGGAGCTGTTTTTT,TRBV20-1,many,NA,TRBJ2-2
CATSRLKTDTQYF,TGTGCCACCAGCAGACTAAAAACAGATACGCAGTATTTT,TRBV15,many,NA,TRBJ2-3
CASSFLLSSYNEQFF,TGCGCCAGCAGTTTTCTACTAAGCTCCTACAATGAGCAGTTCTTC,TRBV4-1,NA,NA,TRBJ2-1
CASSHTDYGYTF,TGTGCCAGCAGCCACACAGACTATGGCTACACCTTC,TRBV7-9,NA,NA,TRBJ1-2
CASRQPGEGSYGYTF,TGTGCCAGCAGACAACCAGGGGAGGGAAGTTATGGCTACACCTTC,TRBV12-3/TRBV12-4,NA,NA,TRBJ1-2
CASSYGWGEGETQYF,TGTGCCAGCAGTTACGGCTGGGGCGAGGGGGAGACCCAGTACTTC,TRBV6-5,many,NA,TRBJ2-5
CASSLKARETQYF,TGTGCCAGCAGCTTGAAGGCCCGAGAGACCCAGTACTTC,TRBV5-6,many,NA,TRBJ2-5
CASSPFPGVNTGELFF,TGTGCCAGCAGCCCCTTCCCGGGGGTGAACACCGGGGAGCTGTTTTTT,TRBV9,NA,NA,TRBJ2-2
CASSLRSRPPREQFF,TGTGCCAGCAGCCTTCGTTCGAGACCCCCGAGGGAGCAGTTCTTC,TRBV7-3,many,NA,TRBJ2-1
CASSRHQGFETQYF,TGTGCCAGCAGCCGCCACCAGGGGTTTGAGACCCAGTACTTC,TRBV7-9,many,NA,TRBJ2-5